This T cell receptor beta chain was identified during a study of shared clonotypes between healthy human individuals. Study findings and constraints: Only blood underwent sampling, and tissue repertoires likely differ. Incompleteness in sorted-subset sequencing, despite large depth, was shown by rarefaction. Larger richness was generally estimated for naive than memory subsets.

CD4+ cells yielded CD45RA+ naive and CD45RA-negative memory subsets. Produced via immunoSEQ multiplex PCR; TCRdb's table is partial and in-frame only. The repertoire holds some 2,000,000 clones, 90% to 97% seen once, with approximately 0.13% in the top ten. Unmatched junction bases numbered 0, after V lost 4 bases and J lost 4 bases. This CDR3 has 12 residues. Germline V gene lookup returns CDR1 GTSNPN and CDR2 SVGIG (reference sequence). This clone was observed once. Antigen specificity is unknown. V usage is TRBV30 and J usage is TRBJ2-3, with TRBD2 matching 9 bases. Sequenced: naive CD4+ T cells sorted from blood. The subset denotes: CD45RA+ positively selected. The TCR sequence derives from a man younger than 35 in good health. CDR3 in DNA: TGTGCCTGGACTAGCGGGGCAGATACGCAGTATTTT. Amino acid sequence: CAWTSGADTQYF.